The 17 T cell receptor beta chains given below trace back to one sample, sequenced in a study of vaccination effects on CD4 cells after COVID-19. For these TCRs, the target antigens are not known. With the ViraFEST assay, the study expanded antigen-specific CD4+ T cells using viral peptide pools, then sequenced them. The culture ran for approximately 10 days, and then CD4+ T cells were isolated. Nobody among the vaccine recipients had prior SARS-CoV-2 infection (nucleocapsid antibodies were negative). The data were produced by immunoSEQ multiplex PCR, yet TCRdb's version contains in-frame clones alone and is incomplete. The table lists roughly 53,000 clones, nearly 80% of them singletons. The specimen comprised CD4+ T cells from PBMCs cultured with HCoV-OC43 spike peptides, sampled before COVID-19 vaccination. Subset of the sample: HCoV-OC43 spike overlapping peptide pool stimulation. The receptor set was obtained from a human donor who received a COVID-19 vaccine.

The J gene is TRBJ1-4, the V gene TRBV18; D ambiguous. The CDR3 extends over 15 amino acids. Germline V CDR1 and CDR2: KGHSH, LQKENI. The V and J ends lost 2 bases and 7 bases respectively, with 14 bases between them. CDR3 coding DNA: TGTGCCAGCTCACCAAGCGCGGGAGGCGGTGAAAAACTGTTTTTT. It encodes CASSPSAGGGEKLFF. The entire variable domain, with the rest obtained from reference TRBV18 and TRBJ1-4, is as follows: NAGVMQNPRHLVRRRGQEARLRCSPMKGHSHVYWYRQLPEEGLKFMVYLQKENIIDESGMPKERFSAEFPKEGPSILRIQQVVRGDSAAYFCASSPSAGGGEKLFFGSGTQLSVL.

In DNA form, the CDR3 reads TGTGCCAGCAGTTTTACCTCCAGGGGGACCAAAAACATTCAGTACTTC. It specifies CASSFTSRGTKNIQYF. V gene TRBV27 combines with J gene TRBJ2-4; 7 nucleotides agree with TRBD1. V gave up 3 bases and J gave up 2 bases; unmatched junction bases: 7. Germline lookup yields CDR1 MNHEY and CDR2 SMNVEV (reference sequence). The CDR3 loop spans 16 amino acids.

The gene calls are TRBV5-1 and TRBJ2-1; D may correspond to TRBD1 or TRBD2 (5 bases each). V lost 0 bases, J lost 2 bases, and 12 bases lay in between. The CDR3 covers 16 residues. CDR1 SGHRS and CDR2 YFSETQ come from the germline V gene. DNA of the CDR3: TGCGCCAGCAGCTTGGATCCGGGGCAAACCTACAATGAGCAGTTCTTC. It yields the protein CASSLDPGQTYNEQFF.

V is TRBV24-1 and J is TRBJ1-5, with 9 bases matching TRBD1. Trimming removed 5 bases from V and 4 bases from J; junction bases left unmatched: 5. The germline V gene has CDR1 KGHDR and CDR2 SFDVKD. This CDR3 is 15 amino acids long. The CDR3: CATSGKQGANQPQHF. CDR3 DNA: TGTGCCACCAGTGGGAAACAGGGGGCGAATCAGCCCCAGCATTTT.

The rearrangement uses TRBV4-3 and TRBJ1-1; D is unresolved. The CDR3 totals 15 residues. The V end lost 3 bases, the J end lost 6 bases, and 17 bases lay between the germline ends. Germline V CDR1 and CDR2: LGHNA, YSLEER. CDR3 DNA: TGCGCCAGCAGCCAGGGAAGCGGGTGGTCGGCTGAAGCTTTCTTT. Protein product: CASSQGSGWSAEAFF.

The J gene is TRBJ1-2, the V gene TRBV27; TRBD1 matches 7 bases. The trim removed 9 bases at V and 2 bases at J, leaving 9 bases unmatched. This CDR3 has 14 residues. Per the germline V gene, CDR1 is MNHEY and CDR2 is SMNVEV (reference sequence). CDR3 region: CARTSGTENYGYTF. CDR3 nucleotide sequence: TGTGCCAGGACCTCCGGGACAGAGAACTATGGCTACACCTTC.

The DNA of the CDR3 is TGTGCCAGCAGCCTCCGGGCCGGAGGGAACGAGCAGTACGTC. Translated, it gives CASSLRAGGNEQYV. The chain recombines TRBV13 with TRBJ2-7; possibly TRBD2 for D (6 bases). The CDR3 sequence is 14 residues long. Per germline, CDR1 PRHDT and CDR2 FYEKMQ (reference sequence). Trimming shortened V by 5 bases and J by 5 bases, and 16 bases separated the two germline ends.

The rearrangement joins TRBV7-3 to TRBJ2-2; a weak D match, TRBD1 (5 bases). Trimming stripped 5 bases from V and 4 bases from J, with 20 bases between. Per the germline V gene, CDR1 is SGHTA and CDR2 is FQGTGA. The CDR3 spans 17 residues. CDR3 bases: TGTGCCAGCAGCCTCCAGCCCGAAGGGGCGCTCACCGGGGAGCTGTTTTTT. This sequence encodes CASSLQPEGALTGELFF.

This clone was recorded once. The chain couples TRBV6-5 to TRBJ1-2; tentatively, D is TRBD1 (6 bases). The CDR3 sequence is 13 residues long. Germline V gene lookup returns CDR1 MNHEY and CDR2 SVGAGI. V gave up 6 bases and J gave up 3 bases, with 11 bases separating them. This CDR3 reads CASRAGVDYGYTF. CDR3 sequence (DNA): TGTGCCAGCAGGGCAGGGGTGGACTATGGCTACACCTTC.

In DNA form, the CDR3 reads TGTGCCAGCAGTTATATCACGGGGGGGGTCACCGGGGAGCTGTTTTTT. It encodes CASSYITGGVTGELFF. This chain uses TRBV27 with TRBJ2-2; 8 bases are shared with TRBD2. Trimming took 4 bases from V and 4 from J; bases not matched to a gene: 8. Germline V gene data show CDR1 as MNHEY and CDR2 as SMNVEV (reference sequence). This CDR3 is 16 amino acids long.

The rearrangement links TRBV10-2 to TRBJ1-1; TRBD1 agrees at 9 bases. The J segment lost 3 bases and the V segment lost 4 bases, leaving 9 bases of the junction unmatched. Germline CDR1 is WSHSY and CDR2 is SAAADI. The CDR3 runs 16 residues. CDR3 in amino acids: CASSGGGDRGDTEAFF. The DNA for the CDR3 is TGCGCCAGCAGTGGGGGGGGAGACAGGGGGGACACTGAAGCTTTCTTT.

The chain couples TRBV6-2 or TRBV6-3 to TRBJ1-2; D might be TRBD1 (5 bases). Trimming removed 3 bases from V and 2 bases from J, with 7 bases in between. The CDR3 is 13 amino acids. Germline CDR1 is MNHEY and CDR2 is SVGEGT. CDR3 loop: CASSYWDNYGYTF. As DNA, the CDR3 is TGTGCCAGCAGTTATTGGGACAACTATGGCTACACCTTC.

This clone is a singleton in its sample. This chain joins TRBV7-2 and TRBJ2-2; TRBD1 might be the D (6 bases). In germline, CDR1 is SGHTA, CDR2 FQGNSA. The V and J ends lost 5 bases and 6 bases respectively, with 13 bases between them. The CDR3 covers 14 residues. CDR3 bases: TGTGCCAGCAGCCCCGACAGGATGGCCGGGGAGCTGTTTTTT. Translated: CASSPDRMAGELFF.

The rearrangement joins TRBV29-1 to TRBJ2-5, with D perhaps matching TRBD1 (5 bases). Germline V lookup: CDR1 SQVTM, CDR2 ANQGSEA. The CDR3 is 13 residues long. V lost 7 bases, J lost 4 bases, and 16 bases lay in between. CDR3 DNA sequence: TGCAGCGCACCCGACAGTCTCCGAGAGACCCAGTACTTC. Translation gives CSAPDSLRETQYF.

The DNA for the CDR3 is TGTGCCAGCATCCTGAGGGACTTCTCCTACGAGCAGTACGTC. This gives the protein CASILRDFSYEQYV. The rearrangement joins TRBV3-1 (or the pseudogene TRBV3-2) to TRBJ2-7, with D perhaps matching TRBD2 (6 bases). Between the trimmed V and J ends, which lost 7 bases and 0 bases, there was a span of 13 bases. The germline gives CDR1 LGHDT, CDR2 YNNKEL (reference sequence). This CDR3 is 14 amino acids long.

This chain uses TRBV18 with TRBJ1-4, with 8 bases that match TRBD1. The CDR3 is 15 amino acids. Germline CDR1 and CDR2: KGHSH and LQKENI. The ends lost 4 bases at V and 10 bases at J; junction bases unmatched: 11. The CDR3 nucleotides read TGTGCCAGCTCACAGTCCGGGACAGGATTGGCAAAACTGTTTTTT. Protein: CASSQSGTGLAKLFF. Filled out from reference TRBV18 and TRBJ1-4, the complete variable domain reads NAGVMQNPRHLVRRRGQEARLRCSPMKGHSHVYWYRQLPEEGLKFMVYLQKENIIDESGMPKERFSAEFPKEGPSILRIQQVVRGDSAAYFCASSQSGTGLAKLFFGSGTQLSVL.

V and J are TRBV10-3 and TRBJ2-1; D gene unclear. The CDR3 extends over 16 amino acids. V shed 4 bases and J shed 8 bases, with 21 bases lying between them. The germline V gene has CDR1 ENHRY and CDR2 SYGVKD. CDR3 DNA: TGTGCCATCAGTGGGAAACCGACGGTCCCTTGGGATGAGCAGTTCTTC. Translating gives CAISGKPTVPWDEQFF.